This T cell receptor (beta chain) was observed in a study of sequential checkpoint blockade in melanoma. Sequencing used immunoSEQ multiplex PCR; TCRdb keeps in-frame clones, though not all of them. The sample holds some 19,000 clones, about 66% seen once. Treatment given: randomized to nivolumab then ipilimumab (arm A) or the reverse (arm B). The TCR originated in a human donor with melanoma. This sample comprised CD8+ T cells sorted from blood (inferred from file names), obtained from a patient given nivolumab and ipilimumab in sequence.

CDR3 bases: TGTGCCAGCAGCTTGGTACAGGGGAGTACTGAAGCTTTCTTT. Amino acids: CASSLVQGSTEAFF. This chain connects TRBV5-4 to TRBJ1-1; 7 nucleotides match TRBD1. From germline, CDR1 is SGHNT and CDR2 YYREEE (reference sequence). The CDR3 has 14 residues. V lost 0 bases to trimming and J lost 5 bases; unmatched junction nucleotides: 4.